These 6 T cell receptor beta chains came from one sample sequenced in a study of T-cell memory formation after mild COVID-19. TCRdb itself ran the 5' RACE reads through MiXCR, one entry per CDR3 protein. The profile shows some 300,000 distinct CDR3 sequences, 20% to 25% of them singletons. The sample was PBMCs or a T cell subset sorted from them (not recorded which). These receptors were collected from a man in his late teens or twenties who had mild COVID-19 (a few samples of this study predate the infection). Cell type and time point are not known.

There are many counts of this clonotype. The chain carries TRBV29-1 and TRBJ2-3, with TRBD1 identical over 7 bases. Germline V gene data show CDR1 as SQVTM and CDR2 as ANQGSEA. With V trimmed by 7 bases and J by 1 base, 8 bases remained unmatched. This CDR3 has 14 residues. The CDR3 coding sequence is TGCAGCGCTAGTTTAGGGGGCGGCACAGATACGCAGTATTTT. It specifies CSASLGGGTDTQYF.

J is TRBJ2-2 and V is TRBV14; D remains ambiguous. The CDR3 extends over 13 amino acids. CDR1 and CDR2 from the germline V gene are SGHDN and FVKESK. V was cut by 3 bases and J by 4 bases, with 6 bases left in between. The DNA for the CDR3 is TGTGCCAGCAGCCATACCGTCACCGGGGAGCTGTTTTTT. It translates to CASSHTVTGELFF.

The chain employs TRBV7-6 and TRBJ2-3; 13 nucleotides line up with TRBD2. The CDR3 loop spans 17 amino acids. Per the germline V gene, CDR1 is SGHVS and CDR2 is FNYEAQ. The V gene end was trimmed by 4 bases and the J gene end by 2 bases; junction bases not matched to a gene: 6. The CDR3 coding sequence is TGTGCCAGCAGCTCGATGACTAGCGGGGGGCACACAGATACGCAGTATTTT. Protein product: CASSSMTSGGHTDTQYF.

The V gene is TRBV7-2, the J gene TRBJ2-1; D possibly corresponds to TRBD1 (6 bases). Trimming removed 4 bases from V and 9 bases from J, with 16 bases in between. The germline V gene has CDR1 SGHTA and CDR2 FQGNSA. The CDR3 has 14 residues. CDR3 DNA sequence: TGTGCCAGCAGCTCGCGATACGGGACATTTGAGCAGTTCTTC. This sequence encodes CASSSRYGTFEQFF. The full variable domain, with the rest looked up from reference TRBV7-2 and TRBJ2-1, is GAGVSQSPSNKVTEKGKDVELRCDPISGHTALYWYRQSLGQGLEFLIYFQGNSAPDKSGLPSDRFSAERTGGSVSTLTIQRTQQEDSAVYLCASSSRYGTFEQFFGPGTRLTVL.

This clonotype was detected only a few times. The chain recombines TRBV6-6 with TRBJ1-2; D remains ambiguous. CDR3 length: 13 amino acids. The germline CDR1 and CDR2 sequences are MNHNY and SVGAGI (reference sequence). Trimming removed 2 bases from V and 7 bases from J, with 11 bases in between. Here the CDR3 reads CASSYPTPGGYTF. In nucleotides, the CDR3 is TGTGCCAGCAGTTACCCAACTCCTGGTGGCTACACCTTC.

The rearrangement links TRBV5-5 to TRBJ2-2, with D tentatively TRBD2 (6 bases). V gave up 1 base and J gave up 3 bases, with 13 bases separating them. The CDR3 is made up of 16 amino acids. The germline CDR1 and CDR2 sequences are SGHKS and YYEKEE (reference sequence). The CDR3 bases are TGTGCCAGCAGCTTGTCTGATCGGGGGTACACCGGGGAGCTGTTTTTT. Protein: CASSLSDRGYTGELFF.